Each of the 4 T cell receptor beta chains below was sequenced from the same sample in a study of T cell responses to AZD1222 COVID-19 vaccine. The repertoire was sequenced with immunoSEQ multiplex PCR; TCRdb's copy has only in-frame clones and lacks some. Seen here are 95,000 to 150,000 clones, around 90% observed once, and the top ten hold about 4.5%. The material sequenced was peripheral blood, taken on day 0 of MenACWY control vaccination. These receptors were taken from an adult in good health.

The chain combines TRBV12-3 or TRBV12-4 with TRBJ2-7; 8 positions match TRBD1. The CDR3 length is 12 residues. V lost 6 bases and J lost 6; bases outside the gene matches: 4. In DNA form, the CDR3 reads TGTGCCAGCAGAGGACAGGGTGGCGAGCAGTACTTC. Translating gives CASRGQGGEQYF.

This chain links TRBV18 with TRBJ1-3; a possible D gene is TRBD1 (5 bases). The V and J ends lost 0 bases and 0 bases respectively, with 9 bases between them. The germline CDR1 and CDR2 sequences are KGHSH and LQKENI. The CDR3 covers 16 residues. CDR3 loop: CASSPPGLLSGNTIYF. Written as DNA, the CDR3 is TGTGCCAGCTCACCACCGGGACTGCTCTCTGGAAACACCATATATTTT.

This chain connects TRBV7-9 to TRBJ2-1; D gene uncertain. The length of the CDR3 is 11 residues. Looked up from germline, CDR1 is SEHNR and CDR2 is FQNEAQ (reference sequence). The V gene lost 3 bases and the J gene lost 5 bases, with 2 bases spanning the gap. The CDR3 sequence is CASSLDNEQFF. CDR3 nucleotides: TGTGCCAGCAGCTTGGACAATGAGCAGTTCTTC.

The chain joins TRBV6-6 to TRBJ2-3; 7 positions agree with TRBD2. The CDR3 is 16 amino acids. Germline V gene data show CDR1 as MNHNY and CDR2 as SVGAGI (reference sequence). J was trimmed by 2 bases and V by 1 base; bases with no gene match: 6. The CDR3 DNA follows: TGTGCCAGCAGTTACTATGGGGGGGAGGCCACAGATACGCAGTATTTT. It codes for CASSYYGGEATDTQYF.